This T cell receptor (beta chain) was profiled in a study of blood T cell repertoires in COVID-19. Study-wide background: The study drew acute and convalescent COVID-19 samples from the United States, Italy and Spain. Sample material is recorded as cDNA or gDNA derived from T cells, B-cell-depleted T cells, or PBMCs.

Authors' processing steps: Reference gene primer amplification yielded estimated nucleated cell counts. Using immunoSEQ multiplex PCR, the repertoire was profiled, and TCRdb retains in-frame clones only, with some absent. Clonal size and the V and J genes are those of that table, whereas D and trimming came from the DNA. The sample lists 200,000 to 250,000 clones, around 90% occurring once. From germline, CDR1 is SGHNT and CDR2 YYREEE (reference sequence). V gave up 6 bases and J gave up 0 bases, with 19 bases separating them. This CDR3 is 18 amino acids long. The rearrangement joins TRBV5-4 to TRBJ1-6; D might be TRBD1 (5 bases). This receptor was identified in a woman younger than 35 who had recovered from COVID-19. Sequencing was performed on peripheral blood. The chain's CDR3 is CASNRKSGQSSYNSPLHF. The CDR3 DNA sequence: TGTGCCAGCAATCGGAAGTCAGGGCAAAGCTCCTATAATTCACCCCTCCACTTT.